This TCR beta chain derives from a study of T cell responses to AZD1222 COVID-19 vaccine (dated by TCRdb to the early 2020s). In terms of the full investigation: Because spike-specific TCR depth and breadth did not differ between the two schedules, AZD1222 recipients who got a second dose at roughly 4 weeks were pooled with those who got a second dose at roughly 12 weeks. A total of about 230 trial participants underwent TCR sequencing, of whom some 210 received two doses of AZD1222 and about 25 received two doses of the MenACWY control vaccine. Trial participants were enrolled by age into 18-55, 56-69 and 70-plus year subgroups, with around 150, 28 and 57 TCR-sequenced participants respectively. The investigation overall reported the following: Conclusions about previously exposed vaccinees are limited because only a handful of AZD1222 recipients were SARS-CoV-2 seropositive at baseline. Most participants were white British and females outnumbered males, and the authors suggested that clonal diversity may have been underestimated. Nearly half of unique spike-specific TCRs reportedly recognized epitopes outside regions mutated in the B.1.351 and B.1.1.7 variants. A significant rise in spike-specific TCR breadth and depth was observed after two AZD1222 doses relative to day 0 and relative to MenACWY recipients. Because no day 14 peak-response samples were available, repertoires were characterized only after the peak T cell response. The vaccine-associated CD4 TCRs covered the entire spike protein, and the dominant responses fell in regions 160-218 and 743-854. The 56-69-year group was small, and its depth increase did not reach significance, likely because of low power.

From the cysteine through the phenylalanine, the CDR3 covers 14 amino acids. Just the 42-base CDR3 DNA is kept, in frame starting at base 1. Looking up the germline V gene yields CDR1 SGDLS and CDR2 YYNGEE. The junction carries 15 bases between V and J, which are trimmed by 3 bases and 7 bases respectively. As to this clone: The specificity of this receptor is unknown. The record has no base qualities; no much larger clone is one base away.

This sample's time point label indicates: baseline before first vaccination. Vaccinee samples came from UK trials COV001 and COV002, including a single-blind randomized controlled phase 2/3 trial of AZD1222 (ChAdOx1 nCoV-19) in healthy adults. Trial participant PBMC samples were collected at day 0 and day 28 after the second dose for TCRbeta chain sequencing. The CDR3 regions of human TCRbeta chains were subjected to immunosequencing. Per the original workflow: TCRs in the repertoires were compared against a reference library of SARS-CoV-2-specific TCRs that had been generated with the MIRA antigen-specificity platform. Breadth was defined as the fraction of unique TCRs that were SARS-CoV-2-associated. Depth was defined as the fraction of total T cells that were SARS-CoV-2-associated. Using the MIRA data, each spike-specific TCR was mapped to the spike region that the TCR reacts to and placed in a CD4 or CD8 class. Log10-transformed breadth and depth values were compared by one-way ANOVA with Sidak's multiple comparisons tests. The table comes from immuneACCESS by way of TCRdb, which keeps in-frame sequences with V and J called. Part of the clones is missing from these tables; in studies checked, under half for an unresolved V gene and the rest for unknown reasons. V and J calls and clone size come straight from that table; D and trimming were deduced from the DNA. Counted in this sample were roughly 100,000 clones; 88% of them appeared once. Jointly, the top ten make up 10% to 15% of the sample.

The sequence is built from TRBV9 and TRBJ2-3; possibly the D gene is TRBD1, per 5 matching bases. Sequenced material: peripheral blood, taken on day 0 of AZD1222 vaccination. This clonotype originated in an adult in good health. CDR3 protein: CASSGGRTQHTQYF. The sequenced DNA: TGTGCCAGCAGCGGGGGAAGGACACAGCATACGCAGTATTTT.